This T cell receptor beta chain was identified during a study of blood T cell repertoires in COVID-19. Overall study context: The United States, Italy and Spain supplied acute and convalescent COVID-19 samples. Sources were T cells, B-cell-depleted T cells, or PBMCs; the material itself was cDNA or gDNA.

CDR3 length equals 14 residues. Germline V CDR1 and CDR2: SNHLY, FYNNEI. V dropped 6 bases and J dropped 4; count of bases not matched to a gene: 6. Per the original methods: Amplifying reference gene primers gave estimates of nucleated cell counts. The assay was immunoSEQ multiplex PCR, and TCRdb's table has in-frame clones only and misses some. That table furnishes V, J and clone size, whereas the DNA furnished D and trimming. The table shows 650,000 to 800,000 clones, with 80% to 90% occurring only once. Sequenced material: peripheral blood. The clonotype originates from a woman aged 18-30 years with acute or convalescent COVID-19. This sequence joins TRBV2 and TRBJ1-3; 7 bases match TRBD1. The CDR3: CASRGTDLGNTIYF. In DNA, the CDR3 is TGTGCCAGCAGGGGGACAGACCTAGGAAACACCATATATTTT.